The 13 T cell receptor beta chains reported below all come from one sample, sequenced in a study of T cells expressing NK-cell markers. With the 5' RACE reads reprocessed, TCRdb shows one record per CDR3 protein and no DNA. This repertoire comprises 350,000 to 400,000 distinct CDR3 sequences; its ten largest clones make up about 10%. Sequenced input: blood T cells: a sorted CD56 or NKG2C T cell subset, CD4+ or CD8+ T cells, or bulk PBMC T cells (not recorded which). The receptor set was obtained from a woman aged 45 to 65 in good health.

CDR3 region: CASSPRTSGGNNEQFF. The chain employs TRBV7-2 and TRBJ2-1; no DNA is available, so the TRBD2 call from TCRdb remains unchecked. CDR1 and CDR2 from the germline V gene are SGHTA and FQGNSA. CDR3 length equals 16 residues.

The V call is TRBV10-3, the J call TRBJ2-3; the D call of TRBD1 rests on TCRdb alone, since no DNA is present to check it. This CDR3 region has 16 residues. Germline CDR1 is ENHRY and CDR2 is SYGVKD. The CDR3 loop is CAISESAGGYTDTQYF.

The chain combines TRBV25-1 with TRBJ2-5; the TCRdb D gene call, TRBD1, has no DNA to confirm it. Germline lookup yields CDR1 MGHDK and CDR2 SYGVNS. This CDR3 region has 16 residues. The CDR3 loop is CASSDDRAGNQETQYF.

CDR3: CAISESAGSYNEQFF. V is TRBV10-3 and J is TRBJ2-1; without DNA, the TCRdb call of TRBD2 cannot be checked. Germline CDR1 and CDR2: ENHRY and SYGVKD. The CDR3 runs to 15 residues.

V and J are TRBV6-4 and TRBJ2-1; TCRdb picks TRBD1, but there is no DNA to check that call. Germline CDR1 is MRHNA and CDR2 is SNTAGT. The CDR3 runs 13 residues. CDR3 loop: CASSDRDNNEQFF.

V and J are TRBV7-2 and TRBJ1-2; TCRdb outputs TRBD1, but without DNA this stays unchecked. The CDR3 length is 12 residues. Looked up from germline, CDR1 is SGHTA and CDR2 is FQGNSA. CDR3 loop: CASVTGVYGYTF. The variable domain in full, with the rest retrieved from reference TRBV7-2 and TRBJ1-2, is GAGVSQSPSNKVTEKGKDVELRCDPISGHTALYWYRQSLGQGLEFLIYFQGNSAPDKSGLPSDRFSAERTGGSVSTLTIQRTQQEDSAVYLCASVTGVYGYTFGSGTRLTVV.

V and J are TRBV29-1 and TRBJ1-5. The CDR3 contains 14 residues. CDR1 is SQVTM and CDR2 is ANQGSEA in the germline V gene. This CDR3 is CSVARDPTNQPQHF.

The V and J genes are TRBV12-3 or TRBV12-4 and TRBJ2-1; TCRdb proposes TRBD2, but this gene call is untestable without DNA. CDR3 size: 14 residues. The CDR3: CASSFSAGSHEQFF.

This sequence joins TRBV20-1 and TRBJ2-3; TCRdb gives TRBD2 as the D gene, but with no DNA this cannot be confirmed. There are 14 residues in the CDR3. Germline CDR1 DFQATT, CDR2 SNEGSKA (reference sequence). The CDR3 reads CSASLAGIADTQYF.

The chain is built from TRBV12-3 or TRBV12-4 and TRBJ2-5. This CDR3 comprises 13 residues. CDR3 region: CASRGWIQETQYF.

The chain recombines TRBV20-1 with TRBJ2-3; the D gene TCRdb calls, TRBD2, cannot be checked with no DNA. Germline V gene lookup returns CDR1 DFQATT and CDR2 SNEGSKA (reference sequence). CDR3 length: 15 residues. CDR3 residues: CSARAAGRDTDTQYF.

This sequence joins TRBV12-3 or TRBV12-4 and TRBJ2-1; TCRdb picks TRBD1, but there is no DNA to check that call. The length of the CDR3 is 15 residues. This chain's CDR3 is CASRDYRGRWNEQFF.

The chain combines TRBV11-3 with TRBJ2-5; TCRdb's D call of TRBD1 is untestable without DNA. The CDR3 contains 16 residues. The germline gives CDR1 SGHNT, CDR2 YENEEA. CDR3: CASRRWGQDSEETQYF.